What follows are 8 T cell receptor beta chains derived from one specimen sequenced in a study of human CD8 memory T cell subsets. Sequencing libraries of TCR beta were made by UMI-labeled 5' RACE. TCRdb re-called the 5' RACE reads, yielding one record per CDR3 amino acid sequence without DNA. The listing records thousands of distinct CDR3 sequences. The authors defined TPEX cells as CCR7+ PD-1+ TIGIT+ early memory CD8+ T cells carrying exhausted-like traits. Sequencing was performed on CD8+ T cells from PBMCs. All receptors come from a human donor in good health.

The chain employs TRBV19 and TRBJ2-1; TCRdb's D call, TRBD1, is unchecked because there is no DNA. The CDR3 is 13 residues long. Germline CDR1 reads LNHDA; CDR2 reads SQIVND (reference sequence). CDR3 residues: CASSPSLDNEQFF.

This chain connects TRBV2 to TRBJ1-4. Germline loops: CDR1 SNHLY, CDR2 FYNNEI. The CDR3 runs to 17 residues. CDR3 sequence reads: CASTDVTSEATNEKLFF.

V is TRBV4-1 and J is TRBJ2-7. Germline V gene lookup returns CDR1 MGHRA and CDR2 YSYEKL. This CDR3 spans 16 amino acids. The CDR3: CASSQDGLGGPYEQYF.

The chain couples TRBV7-6 to TRBJ2-2; TCRdb's D call of TRBD2 is untestable without DNA. In germline, CDR1 is SGHVS, CDR2 FNYEAQ. CDR3 length: 16 residues. CDR3 region: CASSSLAGEDTGELFF.

CDR3 protein: CAWSNGRELNYGYTF. The V call is TRBV30, the J call TRBJ1-2. The CDR3 runs to 15 residues. The germline V gene encodes CDR1 GTSNPN and CDR2 SVGIG (reference sequence).

This clonotype shows up as medium-sized (0.01 to 0.1%) by frequency. This chain links TRBV4-1 with TRBJ2-3. CDR1 MGHRA and CDR2 YSYEKL come from the germline V gene. The CDR3 is made up of 12 amino acids. Here the CDR3 reads CASRGGTDTQYF.

This chain links TRBV7-6 with TRBJ2-7; with no DNA, the TCRdb D assignment of TRBD1 cannot be verified. The CDR3 consists of 13 residues. CDR1 is SGHVS, CDR2 FNYEAQ, per germline. The CDR3 loop reads CASSADRRYEQYF.

The rearrangement joins TRBV2 to TRBJ2-5; TCRdb outputs TRBD2, but without DNA this stays unchecked. There are 17 residues in the CDR3. CDR1 and CDR2 (germline): SNHLY, FYNNEI. The CDR3 loop is CASSGGLTSGRPETQYF.